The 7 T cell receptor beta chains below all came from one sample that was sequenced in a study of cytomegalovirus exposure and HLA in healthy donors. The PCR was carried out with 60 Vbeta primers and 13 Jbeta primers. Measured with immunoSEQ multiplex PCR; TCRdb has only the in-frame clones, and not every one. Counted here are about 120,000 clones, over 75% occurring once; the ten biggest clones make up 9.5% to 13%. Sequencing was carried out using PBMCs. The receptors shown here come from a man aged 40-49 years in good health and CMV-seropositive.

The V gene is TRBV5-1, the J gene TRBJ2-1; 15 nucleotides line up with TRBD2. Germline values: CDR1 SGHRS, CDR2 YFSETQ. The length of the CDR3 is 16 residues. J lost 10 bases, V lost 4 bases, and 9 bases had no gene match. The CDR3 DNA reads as TGCGCCAGCAGCATGGGAGGGACTAGCGGGGGGCGGGAGCAGTTCTTC. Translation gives CASSMGGTSGGREQFF. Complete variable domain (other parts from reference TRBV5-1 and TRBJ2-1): KAGVTQTPRYLIKTRGQQVTLSCSPISGHRSVSWYQQTPGQGLQFLFEYFSETQRNKGNFPGRFSGRQFSNSRSEMNVSTLELGDSALYLCASSMGGTSGGREQFFGPGTRLTVL.

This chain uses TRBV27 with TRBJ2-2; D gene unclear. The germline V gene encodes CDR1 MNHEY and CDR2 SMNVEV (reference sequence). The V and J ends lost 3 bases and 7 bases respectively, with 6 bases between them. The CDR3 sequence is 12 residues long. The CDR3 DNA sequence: TGTGCCAGCAGTTTTTATCTCGGGGAGCTGTTTTTT. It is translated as CASSFYLGELFF.

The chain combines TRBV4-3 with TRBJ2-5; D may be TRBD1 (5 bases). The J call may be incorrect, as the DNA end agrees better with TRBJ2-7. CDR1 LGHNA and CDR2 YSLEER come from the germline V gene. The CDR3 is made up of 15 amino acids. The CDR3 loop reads CASSQVYGASYEQYF. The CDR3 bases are TGCGCCAGCAGCCAGGTTTATGGGGCCTCCTACGAGCAGTACTTC.

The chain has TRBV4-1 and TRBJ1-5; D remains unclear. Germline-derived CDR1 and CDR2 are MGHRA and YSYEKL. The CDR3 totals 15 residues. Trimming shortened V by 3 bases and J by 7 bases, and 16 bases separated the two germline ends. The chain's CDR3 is CASSQGGPAGQPQHF. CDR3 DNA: TGCGCCAGCAGCCAGGGCGGGCCGGCGGGCCAGCCCCAGCATTTT.

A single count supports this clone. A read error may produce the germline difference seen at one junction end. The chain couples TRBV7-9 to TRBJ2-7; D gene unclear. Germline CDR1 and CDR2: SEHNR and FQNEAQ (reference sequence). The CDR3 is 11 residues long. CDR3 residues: CSSSPSYEQYF. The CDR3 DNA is TGTTCCAGCAGCCCCAGCTACGAGCAGTACTTC. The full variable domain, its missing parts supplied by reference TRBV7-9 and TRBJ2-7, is DTGVSQNPRHKITKRGQNVTFRCDPISEHNRLYWYRQTLGQGPEFLTYFQNEAQLEKSRLLSDRFSAERPKGSFSTLEIQRTEQGDSAMYLCSSSPSYEQYFGPGTRLTVT.

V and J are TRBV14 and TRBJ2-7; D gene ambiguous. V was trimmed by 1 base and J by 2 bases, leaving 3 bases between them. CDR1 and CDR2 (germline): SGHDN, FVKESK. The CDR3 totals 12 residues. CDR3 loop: CASSQVTYEQYF. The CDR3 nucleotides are TGTGCCAGCAGCCAAGTTACCTACGAGCAGTACTTC. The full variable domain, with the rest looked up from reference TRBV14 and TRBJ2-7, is EAGVTQFPSHSVIEKGQTVTLRCDPISGHDNLYWYRRVMGKEIKFLLHFVKESKQDESGMPNNRFLAERTGGTYSTLKVQPAELEDSGVYFCASSQVTYEQYFGPGTRLTVT.

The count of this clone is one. CDR3 sequence: CASSPAGQIEETQYF. CDR3 sequence (DNA): TGTGCCAGCAGTCCTGCCGGACAGATCGAAGAGACCCAGTACTTC. The chain has TRBV28 and TRBJ2-5, with D tentatively TRBD1 (6 bases). The length of the CDR3 is 15 residues. The V end was cut by 5 bases, the J end by 3 bases, with 16 bases between. Germline V gene sequence: CDR1 MDHEN, CDR2 SYDVKM.